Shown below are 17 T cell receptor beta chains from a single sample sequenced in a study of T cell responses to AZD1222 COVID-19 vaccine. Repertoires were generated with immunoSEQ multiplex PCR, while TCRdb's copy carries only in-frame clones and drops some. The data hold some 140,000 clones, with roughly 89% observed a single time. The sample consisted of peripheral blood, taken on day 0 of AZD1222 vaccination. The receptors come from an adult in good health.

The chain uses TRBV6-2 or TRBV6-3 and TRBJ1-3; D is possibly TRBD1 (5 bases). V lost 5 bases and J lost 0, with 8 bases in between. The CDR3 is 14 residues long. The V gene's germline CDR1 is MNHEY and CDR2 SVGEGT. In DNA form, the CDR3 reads TGTGCCAGCAGTCTTGGGGGCTCTGGAAACACCATATATTTT. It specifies CASSLGGSGNTIYF.

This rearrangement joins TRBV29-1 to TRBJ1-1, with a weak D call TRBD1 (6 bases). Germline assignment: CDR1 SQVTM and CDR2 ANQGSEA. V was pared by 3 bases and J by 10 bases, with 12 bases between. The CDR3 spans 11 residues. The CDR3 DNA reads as TGCAGCGTTGACGGGGGCCAGGTAGCTTTCTTT. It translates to CSVDGGQVAFF. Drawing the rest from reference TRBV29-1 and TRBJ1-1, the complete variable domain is SAVISQKPSRDICQRGTSLTIQCQVDSQVTMMFWYRQQPGQSLTLIATANQGSEATYESGFVIDKFPISRPNLTFSTLTVSNMSPEDSSIYLCSVDGGQVAFFGQGTRLTVV.

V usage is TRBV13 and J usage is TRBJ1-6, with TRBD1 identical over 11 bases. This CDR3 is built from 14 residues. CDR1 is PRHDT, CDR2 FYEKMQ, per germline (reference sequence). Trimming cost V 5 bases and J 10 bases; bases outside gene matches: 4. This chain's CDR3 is CASSAGTGGSPLHF. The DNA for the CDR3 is TGTGCCAGCAGCGCCGGGACAGGGGGATCACCCCTCCACTTT.

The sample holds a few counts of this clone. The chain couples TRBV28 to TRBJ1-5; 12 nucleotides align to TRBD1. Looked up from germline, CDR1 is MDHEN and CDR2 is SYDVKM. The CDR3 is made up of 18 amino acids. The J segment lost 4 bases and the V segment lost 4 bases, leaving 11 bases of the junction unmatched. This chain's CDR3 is CASSWETRDRGPNQPQHF. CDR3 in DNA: TGTGCCAGCAGTTGGGAAACGAGGGACAGGGGGCCTAATCAGCCCCAGCATTTT.

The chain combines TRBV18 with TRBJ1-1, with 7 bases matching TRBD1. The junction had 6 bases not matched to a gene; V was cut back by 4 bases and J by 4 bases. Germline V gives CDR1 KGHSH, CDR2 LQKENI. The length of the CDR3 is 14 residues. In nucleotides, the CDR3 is TGTGCCAGCTCACGAACGGGACAGAGCACTGAAGCTTTCTTT. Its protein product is CASSRTGQSTEAFF.

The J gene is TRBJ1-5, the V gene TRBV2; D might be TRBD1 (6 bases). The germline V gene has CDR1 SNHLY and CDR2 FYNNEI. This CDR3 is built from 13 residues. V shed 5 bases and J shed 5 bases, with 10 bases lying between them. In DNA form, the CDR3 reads TGTGCCAGCAGTTTCAACAGGGATCAGCCCCAGCATTTT. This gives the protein CASSFNRDQPQHF.

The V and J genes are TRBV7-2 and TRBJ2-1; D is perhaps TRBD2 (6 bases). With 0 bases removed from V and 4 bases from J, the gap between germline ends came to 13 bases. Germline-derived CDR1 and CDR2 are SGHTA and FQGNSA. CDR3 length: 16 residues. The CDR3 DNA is TGTGCCAGCAGCTTAGCGGGGGGACTCAATTACAATGAGCAGTTCTTC. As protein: CASSLAGGLNYNEQFF. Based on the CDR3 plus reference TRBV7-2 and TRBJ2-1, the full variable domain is GAGVSQSPSNKVTEKGKDVELRCDPISGHTALYWYRQSLGQGLEFLIYFQGNSAPDKSGLPSDRFSAERTGGSVSTLTIQRTQQEDSAVYLCASSLAGGLNYNEQFFGPGTRLTVL.

The CDR3 DNA is TGTGCCACCCAGGGCCAGGGGGCTTTCTCTGGCTACACCTTC. Translated: CATQGQGAFSGYTF. V is TRBV28 and J is TRBJ1-2; 8 bases are a match to TRBD1. CDR1 is MDHEN, CDR2 SYDVKM, per germline. The CDR3 length is 14 residues. Germline trimming cut 10 bases from V and 7 bases from J; bases unmatched to any gene: 14.

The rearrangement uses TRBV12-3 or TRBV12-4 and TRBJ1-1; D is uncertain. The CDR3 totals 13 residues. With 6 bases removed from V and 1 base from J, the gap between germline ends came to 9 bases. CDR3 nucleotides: TGTGCCAGCAGAGCGGCTGCGAACACTGAAGCTTTCTTT. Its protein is CASRAAANTEAFF.

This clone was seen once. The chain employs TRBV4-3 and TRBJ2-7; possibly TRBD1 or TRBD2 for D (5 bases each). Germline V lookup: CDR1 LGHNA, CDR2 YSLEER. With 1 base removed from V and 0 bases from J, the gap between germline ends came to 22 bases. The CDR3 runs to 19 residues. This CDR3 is CASSQVIQGPEQPSYEQYF. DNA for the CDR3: TGCGCCAGCAGCCAAGTAATTCAGGGACCGGAACAACCCTCCTACGAGCAGTACTTC.

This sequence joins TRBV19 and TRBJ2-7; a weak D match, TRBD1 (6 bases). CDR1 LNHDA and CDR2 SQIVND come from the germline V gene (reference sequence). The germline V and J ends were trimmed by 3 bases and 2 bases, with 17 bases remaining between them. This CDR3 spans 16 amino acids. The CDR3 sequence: CASSIKLSGHTYEQYF. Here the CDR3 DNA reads TGTGCCAGTAGTATTAAATTGTCGGGACACACCTACGAGCAGTACTTC. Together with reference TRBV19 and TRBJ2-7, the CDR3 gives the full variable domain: DGGITQSPKYLFRKEGQNVTLSCEQNLNHDAMYWYRQDPGQGLRLIYYSQIVNDFQKGDIAEGYSVSREKKESFPLTVTSAQKNPTAFYLCASSIKLSGHTYEQYFGPGTRLTVT.

CDR3 loop: CASSPRLASSYNSPLHF. The CDR3 region has the DNA TGTGCCAGCAGTCCCCGACTTGCCAGCTCCTATAATTCACCCCTCCACTTT. The chain couples TRBV6-6 to TRBJ1-6; no definite D call. The CDR3 runs to 17 residues. Deletions cut 5 bases from V and 0 bases from J, with 14 bases between. From germline, CDR1 is MNHNY and CDR2 SVGAGI (reference sequence).

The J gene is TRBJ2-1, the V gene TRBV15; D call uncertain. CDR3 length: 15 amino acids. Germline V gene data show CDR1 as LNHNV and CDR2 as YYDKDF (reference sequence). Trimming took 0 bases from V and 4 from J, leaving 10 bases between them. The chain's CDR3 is CATSRDTSPYNEQFF. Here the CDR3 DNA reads TGTGCCACCAGCAGAGATACTTCTCCATACAATGAGCAGTTCTTC.

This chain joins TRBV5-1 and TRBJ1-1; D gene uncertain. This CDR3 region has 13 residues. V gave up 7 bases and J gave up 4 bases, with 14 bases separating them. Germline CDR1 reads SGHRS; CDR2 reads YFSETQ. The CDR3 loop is CASCEALGTEAFF. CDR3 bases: TGCGCCAGCTGCGAGGCTCTGGGCACTGAAGCTTTCTTT.

The CDR3 sequence: CATSDLDTEAFF. DNA for the CDR3: TGTGCCACCAGTGATTTGGACACTGAAGCTTTCTTT. The V and J genes are TRBV24-1 and TRBJ1-1; D is undetermined. Germline V gene sequence: CDR1 KGHDR, CDR2 SFDVKD. The CDR3 runs 12 residues. The V gene lost 0 bases and the J gene lost 3 bases, with 1 base spanning the gap.

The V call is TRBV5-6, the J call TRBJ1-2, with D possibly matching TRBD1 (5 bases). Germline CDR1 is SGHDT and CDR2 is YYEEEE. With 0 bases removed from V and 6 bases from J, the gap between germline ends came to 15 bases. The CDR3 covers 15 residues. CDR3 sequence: CASSLERPPGHGYTF. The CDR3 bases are TGTGCCAGCAGCTTGGAGAGACCCCCAGGGCATGGCTACACCTTC.

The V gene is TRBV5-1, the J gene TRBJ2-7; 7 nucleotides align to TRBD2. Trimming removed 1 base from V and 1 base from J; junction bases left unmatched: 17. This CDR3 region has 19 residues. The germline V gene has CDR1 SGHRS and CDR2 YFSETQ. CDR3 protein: CASSLTGIASGTSSYEQYF. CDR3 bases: TGCGCCAGCAGCTTGACCGGGATAGCTAGCGGAACGAGTTCCTACGAGCAGTACTTC.